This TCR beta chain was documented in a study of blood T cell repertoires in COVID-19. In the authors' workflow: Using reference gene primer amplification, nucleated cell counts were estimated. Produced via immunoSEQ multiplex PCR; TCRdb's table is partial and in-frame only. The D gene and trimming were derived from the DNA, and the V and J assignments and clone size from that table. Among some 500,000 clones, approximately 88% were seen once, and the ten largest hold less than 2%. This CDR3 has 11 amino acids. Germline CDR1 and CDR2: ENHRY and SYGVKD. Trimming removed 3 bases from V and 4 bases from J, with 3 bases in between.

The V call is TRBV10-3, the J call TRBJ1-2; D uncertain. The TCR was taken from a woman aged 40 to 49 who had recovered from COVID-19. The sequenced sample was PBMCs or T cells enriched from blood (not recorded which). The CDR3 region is CAISDGYGYTF. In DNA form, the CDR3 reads TGTGCCATCAGTGACGGCTATGGCTACACCTTC.